Sequencing of this TCR beta chain was carried out in a study of cytomegalovirus exposure and HLA in healthy donors (dated by TCRdb to about 2017). Looking at the study overall: An earlier analysis of several hundred of the donors reported about 250 Gb of sequence data and 100 million to 140 million unique TCR beta sequences from about 179 million T cells. Rather than drawing on any new phenotypic data, the later analysis identified candidate immune exposures from TCR beta sequences and the way those sequences occurred across donors. An earlier analysis of around 540 of the donors applied high-throughput TCR beta sequencing to assess whether each TCR beta V gene segment acted as functional or pseudogenic. Of the roughly 400 genotyped donors, 65% to 90% fell in the genetic ancestry cluster associated with self-reported Caucasian donors. Approximately 300 gigabases of sequencing data and about 92 million unique TCR sequences made up an early release that covered over 550 HLA-typed donors. All discovery cohort repertoires had been generated on a single sequencing platform. Donor age, sex, ethnicity and CMV serostatus were collected together with the repertoire data. Several DR-DQ haplotypes were handled as single units for association and clustering, since linkage in the cohort was strong. A later analysis re-analyzed previously published TCR beta repertoires from 550 to 700 donors and added high-resolution HLA genotyping to study TCR occurrence patterns. The study profiled the T cell repertoires of around 700 subjects by immunosequencing and related them to cytomegalovirus serostatus. The aim of the study was to test whether cataloging public T cell receptors could identify signatures of past pathogen exposure. A separate validation cohort of about 110 different subjects was used in addition to the approximately 640-subject first cohort. On average, about 240,000 unique TCR beta nucleotide sequences were sequenced per donor among roughly 430 genotyped donors of the cohort, with 15% to 20% of those sequences being non-productive. The study combined high-throughput TCR immunosequencing, statistical association of individual TCRs with disease status, and machine learning to predict cytomegalovirus infection status. A later genetic analysis took genome-wide SNP genotypes for about three fifths of the roughly 700 donors and used that subset as a discovery cohort. HLA typing covered class I and class II loci at four-digit resolution. Typing coverage varied by locus: roughly 629-640 donors for A, B, C, DRB1 and DQB1; more than 500 for DQA1; about 590 for DPA1; fewer than 480 for DPB1.

V is trimmed back by 2 bases and J by 6 bases, and the junction contains 10 bases that no gene match accounts for. CDR1 and CDR2 (MNHNS, SASEGT) derive from the germline V gene. The CDR3, cysteine through phenylalanine, is 15 amino acids long. Just CDR3 DNA is preserved here, 45 bases in frame from base 1. Libraries were prepared through the immunoSEQ multiplex PCR assay. The multiplex PCR relied on a mix of 60 forward primers for TCR Vbeta segments and 13 reverse primers for TCR Jbeta segments. Amplification of the CDR3 region of rearranged TCR beta genes was performed with a multiplex PCR assay on genomic DNA. Amplified TCR beta libraries were sequenced as 87-base-pair reads on the Illumina HiSeq System. The paper's processing steps were these. A later analysis tallied some 79 million unique TCR beta chains across the 666 repertoires, and around 10 million of those chains were shared by two or more donors. A nearest-neighbor algorithm error-corrected the raw reads and collapsed the reads into unique sequences, merging closely related sequences to remove PCR and sequencing errors. To assign V, D and J gene segments, CDR3 sequences were aligned to IMGT reference sequences. For a sequence to be retained, at least a six-nucleotide match to both a V gene segment and a J gene segment was required. Rearrangements were classified as productive when the CDR3 lacked stop codons and remained in frame with V and J, and all other rearrangements were classified as non-productive. CDR3 was defined according to IMGT convention as the region running from the second conserved V-encoded cysteine to the conserved J-encoded phenylalanine. In an earlier analysis of roughly 610 of the donors, sequences lacking an unambiguous match to a single V gene segment were excluded. In an earlier analysis of almost 600 of the donors, a V segment was called functional when productive rearrangements were above 56.7%, and segregating when the standard deviation between donors exceeded 5%. A statistical classification framework was built to diagnose cytomegalovirus status from the catalog of TCR beta chain sequences. In a later analysis, V and J genes were assigned by comparing TCR nucleotide sequences against IMGT/GENE-DB human TR gene sequences. Using the TCRdist pipeline, a later analysis assigned CDR3 sequences along with most-parsimonious VDJ recombination scenarios. In a later analysis, each TCR beta chain was defined by its CDR3 amino acid sequence together with its V-gene family, and reads lacking a unique V-gene family were excluded. As a way to deal with suspected cross-contamination and a sequencing artifact, a later analysis dropped approximately 590 nucleotide sequences that were highly shared and had low generation probability. In a later analysis, a clonal expansion index for each public chain was calculated from normalized within-repertoire ranks of inferred template counts. A later analysis computed generation probabilities with a VDJ recombination model fitted to out-of-frame rearrangements, and checked the results against IGoR. In a later analysis, TCR-TCR, TCR-HLA and TCR-CMV co-occurrence was scored with hypergeometric tests, and a repertoire-size bias correction was applied to TCR pairs. To estimate false discovery rates, a later analysis permuted the HLA or CMV assignments 20 times. A later analysis grouped co-occurring TCRs with DBSCAN, adding TCRdist sequence similarity when clustering within HLA-allele-positive subsets. Repertoires with fewer than 30,000 or more than 120,000 public chains were left out of co-occurrence clustering, as were a handful of repertoires with anomalous nucleotide sharing. TCRdb took over this immuneACCESS table, retaining in-frame rearrangements with V and J assigned. Such tables are incomplete; in checked studies, under half of the missing clones stem from an unresolved V gene, and the remainder is unexplained. The DNA was the basis for D and trimming; V, J and clone size are from that table. Recorded for this sample are 120,000 or so clones; under 80% of them occurred a single time. Together, the top ten hold about 30% of the sample.

In total, around 600 healthy bone marrow donors made up the cohort. All cohort members were sampled while nominally healthy, although unrecorded immune exposures were likely present. The donor tested CMV seropositive and was one of the 289 seropositive cohort members. Every donor gave a peripheral blood sample, and the peripheral blood mononuclear cells from that sample were used for TCR beta sequencing. Genomic DNA was extracted from the blood cell samples with the Qiagen DNeasy Blood Extraction Kit. What the research found in general, with its limitations: Immune exposure information for the cohort was limited to CMV serostatus. In vitro tests confirmed that a few of the cytomegalovirus-associated TCR beta chains recognize cytomegalovirus antigens. Several of the top co-occurrence clusters appeared to be linked to parvovirus B19, influenza, CMV and Epstein-Barr virus, according to a later analysis. Cytomegalovirus status was reported to be diagnosed by the classifier with high specificity and sensitivity in both the original and validation cohorts. In a later genetic analysis, a missense DCLRE1C variant was associated with V-gene and J-gene trimming of TCR beta chains, and the association was replicated in an independent cohort. A later genetic analysis reported fewer N-insertions in productive TCRs among donors in an Asian-associated ancestry cluster than the roughly 690-donor mean. Across donors, most TCR sequences were observed very rarely, whereas some public TCRs were present in many individuals. At a false discovery rate of 0.05, a later analysis linked 16,951 TCR beta sequences to specific HLA alleles. The authors suggested that the approach could potentially be generalized to other disease states and immunological phenotypes. Assigning TCR associations to individual alleles was difficult when HLA alleles, especially DR and DQ, strongly co-occurred. A later analysis found that most CMV-associated TCR beta chains appeared HLA-restricted, with HLA associations seemingly driven largely by CMV exposure. Some IMGT-functional V segments, including TRBV6-2 and TRBV6-3, could not be distinguished by the 87-base-pair reads and were therefore excluded. A further reported finding was that TCR beta sequences accurately predicted the HLA-A and HLA-B alleles for most subjects in the first cohort. Roughly uniform sequencing depth across donors was assumed in presence/absence analyses, although this assumption may not hold. The study listed 150 to 200 TCR beta chains as associated with cytomegalovirus. A later analysis found that HLA-associated TCR beta chains were more clonally expanded and had lower generation probabilities than equally common non-associated chains. According to a later analysis, TCR association rates differed among HLA loci, with DRB1 alleles showing the most associated TCRs and HLA-C alleles showing the fewest. Only TCR beta chains were sequenced in this cohort, and the absence of alpha or paired-chain data limited detectable features. Correlated functional status among segregating V segments might be attributable to linkage disequilibrium, but an unknown experimental factor could not be ruled out. A cluster of highly shared sequence variants was judged likely to be a technical artifact of the sequencing pipeline. Because counts were too low, 15 to 20 rarely observed V segments, including chromosome 9 orphons, were excluded from the earlier analysis of around 640 of the donors. In an earlier analysis of approximately 590 of the donors, most TCR beta V segments appeared in productive rearrangements about 87% or about 30% of the time, broadly matching IMGT annotations. Because some donors lacked HLA typing at each locus, the association tests relied only on the typed subset.

Note on this clone: Which antigen it targets is not known. The sample holds no much larger clone one base away, and base qualities are not on file.

Sequencing was carried out using PBMCs. The chain links TRBV6-1 with TRBJ2-7; the central 7 bases match TRBD1. This receptor was identified in a man aged 55 to 70 in good health and CMV-seropositive. At the DNA level, the sequence is TGTGCCAGCAGTGAATCGGGGACAGCCTGGGGCGAGCAGTACTTC. It specifies CASSESGTAWGEQYF.